Described below is a single T cell receptor (beta chain) sequence and its context. These data come from a study of blood T cell repertoires in COVID-19. For the study at large: Italy, Spain and the United States were the sources of the convalescent and acute COVID-19 samples. Nucleic acid was either cDNA or gDNA, and it came from T cells, B-cell-depleted T cells, or PBMCs.

In the original processing: Estimated nucleated cell counts came from reference gene primer amplification. This table comes from immunoSEQ multiplex PCR, and its TCRdb copy is limited to in-frame clones, with some not included. Clonal size and the V and J genes are those of that table, whereas D and trimming came from the DNA. The profile shows around 40,000 clones, approximately 90% of them singletons. The CDR3 length is 15 residues. Trimming stripped 6 bases from V and 0 bases from J, with 12 bases between. Germline assignment: CDR1 LGHDT and CDR2 YNNKEL (reference sequence). This chain joins TRBV3-1 (or the pseudogene TRBV3-2) and TRBJ2-1, with D perhaps matching TRBD2 (5 bases). The sequence derives from a man aged 30 to 39 with active or convalescent COVID-19. Sequenced input: peripheral blood. The CDR3 DNA reads as TGTGCCAGCAGGTTAGCGCTGAGCTCCTACAATGAGCAGTTCTTC. This sequence encodes CASRLALSSYNEQFF.